A single sample is the source of the 30 T cell receptor beta chains below, sequenced in a study of neurological immune-mediated disorders. MiXCR, applied by TCRdb to the 5' RACE reads, yields one record per CDR3 protein. The sample shows about 77,000 distinct CDR3 sequences, about 9.5% of them seen only once. The sequenced material came from PBMCs. The receptor set was obtained from a man between 45 and 60 years old in good health.

At least ten counts were recorded for this clonotype. This sequence joins TRBV6-1 and TRBJ2-3; D remains ambiguous. The germline CDR1 and CDR2 sequences are MNHNS and SASEGT. The CDR3 consists of 15 residues. The V end was cut by 7 bases, the J end by 0 bases, with 14 bases between. In DNA form, the CDR3 reads TGTGCCAGCACAACATTTCGGTATAGCACAGATACGCAGTATTTT. Translated, it gives CASTTFRYSTDTQYF.

The sample holds many counts of this clonotype. This chain connects TRBV9 to TRBJ2-6; D not certain. Per germline, CDR1 SGDLS and CDR2 YYNGEE. V lost 4 bases to trimming and J lost 0 bases, with 5 bases between them. The CDR3 loop spans 14 amino acids. CDR3 coding DNA: TGTGCCAGCAGCAAAATCTCTGGGGCCAACGTCCTGACTTTC. This translates into CASSKISGANVLTF.

The V call is TRBV12-3 or TRBV12-4, the J call TRBJ2-4; D is ambiguous. V dropped 0 bases and J dropped 8 bases, with 11 bases sitting between them. The CDR3 runs to 14 residues. The DNA for the CDR3 is TGTGCCAGCAGTTTAGCGCTGACGGCGTACATTCAGTACTTC. It codes for CASSLALTAYIQYF.

J is TRBJ2-7 and V is TRBV6-5, with TRBD1 matching 9 bases. CDR1 is MNHEY, CDR2 SVGAGI, per germline. The V segment lost 8 bases and the J segment 4 bases; nucleotides outside the gene matches: 12. The CDR3 contains 15 residues. The CDR3 DNA reads as TGTGCCAGCTGCAATGACGGACAGGGGTTATACGAGCAGTACTTC. Translated: CASCNDGQGLYEQYF.

This clonotype was recorded many times. V and J are TRBV7-3 and TRBJ2-3; possible D gene TRBD2, 7 bases. Trimming stripped 4 bases from V and 5 bases from J, with 16 bases between. CDR1 and CDR2 from the germline V gene are SGHTA and FQGTGA. The CDR3 sequence is 15 residues long. The CDR3, as DNA: TGTGCCAGCAGCTCTTGGGGGGGGCGCGGAGATACGCAGTATTTT. Protein sequence: CASSSWGGRGDTQYF.

In this sample, this clonotype turned up a few times. The genes are TRBV18 and TRBJ2-1, with 9 bases matching TRBD2. The CDR3 consists of 17 residues. Germline trimming cut 6 bases from V and 7 bases from J; bases unmatched to any gene: 16. CDR1 and CDR2 from the germline V gene are KGHSH and LQKENI. DNA for the CDR3: TGTGCCAGCTCGGGCCCGACTAGCGGATTCCCAGAGAATGAGCAGTTCTTC. Protein product: CASSGPTSGFPENEQFF.

This clonotype was seen at least ten times. The chain carries TRBV12-3 or TRBV12-4 and TRBJ2-5; TRBD1 agrees at 8 bases. The V and J ends lost 6 bases and 4 bases, in that order; junction bases with no gene match: 10. The CDR3 runs 15 residues. The CDR3 DNA reads as TGTGCCAGCAGCTTGGGACAGGCGGCCGGAGAGACCCAGTACTTC. Its translation is CASSLGQAAGETQYF.

This clonotype has ten or more counts. The genes are TRBV5-1 and TRBJ1-5; D gene uncertain. Germline values: CDR1 SGHRS, CDR2 YFSETQ. Trimming left V 4 bases short and J 3 bases short, with 11 bases between. The CDR3 is made up of 14 amino acids. CDR3 loop: CASSPTGNNQPQHF. The CDR3 nucleotides are TGCGCCAGCAGCCCCACCGGGAACAATCAGCCCCAGCATTTT.

This clonotype has just a few counts. This chain links TRBV7-2 with TRBJ2-1; 10 bases fit TRBD1. Germline trimming cut 3 bases from V and 4 bases from J; bases unmatched to any gene: 3. Per the germline V gene, CDR1 is SGHTA and CDR2 is FQGNSA. The CDR3 length is 15 residues. The CDR3 region has the DNA TGTGCCAGCAGCTTTCCGGGACAGGGGTACAATGAGCAGTTCTTC. It encodes CASSFPGQGYNEQFF.

Ten or more counts support this clonotype. CDR3 loop: CASSLSLAGAGDTQYF. The CDR3 DNA follows: TGTGCCAGCAGCTTGAGTCTAGCGGGAGCGGGAGATACGCAGTATTTT. The chain joins TRBV7-7 to TRBJ2-3; 10 bases agree with TRBD2. The germline V gene encodes CDR1 SSHAT and CDR2 FNYEAQ (reference sequence). The trim removed 3 bases at V and 5 bases at J, leaving 8 bases unmatched. The CDR3 runs 16 residues.

The sample holds many counts of this clonotype. The chain has TRBV9 and TRBJ1-3; 7 nucleotides align to TRBD1. V was pared by 4 bases and J by 0 bases, with 13 bases of the junction left unmatched. The CDR3 covers 18 residues. Germline CDR1 SGDLS, CDR2 YYNGEE. CDR3 DNA sequence: TGTGCCAGCAGCCCCCGGGACAGCAGATTATCCTCTGGAAACACCATATATTTT. This sequence encodes CASSPRDSRLSSGNTIYF.

At least ten counts were recorded for this clonotype. The genes are TRBV20-1 and TRBJ2-7, with 7 positions matching TRBD1. Germline CDR1 DFQATT, CDR2 SNEGSKA (reference sequence). CDR3 length equals 14 residues. After removal of 0 bases from V and 2 bases from J, the junction contained 4 bases not matched to a gene. The CDR3: CSARETQGTYEQYF. In DNA form, the CDR3 reads TGCAGTGCTAGAGAAACACAGGGGACCTACGAGCAGTACTTC.

This clonotype was picked up many times. The V and J genes are TRBV20-1 and TRBJ1-4, with TRBD1 matching 8 bases. Germline values: CDR1 DFQATT, CDR2 SNEGSKA (reference sequence). There are 14 residues in the CDR3. Trimming cost V 2 bases and J 3 bases; bases outside gene matches: 2. CDR3 loop: CSARQGASNEKLFF. In nucleotides, the CDR3 is TGCAGTGCTAGACAGGGGGCGTCTAATGAAAAACTGTTTTTT.

This clonotype showed up many times. This chain connects TRBV7-2 to TRBJ2-7; D call uncertain. The CDR3 is made up of 14 amino acids. V was pared by 5 bases and J by 6 bases, with 17 bases between. Germline assignment: CDR1 SGHTA and CDR2 FQGNSA. This chain's CDR3 is CASSLDGNGPEQYF. Written as DNA, the CDR3 is TGTGCCAGCAGCCTTGACGGCAATGGTCCCGAGCAGTACTTC.

This clonotype was seen ten or more times. The chain carries TRBV20-1 and TRBJ1-5; perhaps TRBD1 as D (6 bases). Germline V gene sequence: CDR1 DFQATT, CDR2 SNEGSKA (reference sequence). The CDR3 spans 16 residues. V was cut by 4 bases and J by 3 bases, with 19 bases left in between. CDR3 sequence (DNA): TGCAGTGCTACTACCAGGGGCGAATCGAACAATCAGCCCCAGCATTTT. This codes for CSATTRGESNNQPQHF.

This clonotype occurred many times. This sequence joins TRBV27 and TRBJ2-5, with 11 bases aligning to TRBD2. From germline, CDR1 is MNHEY and CDR2 SMNVEV (reference sequence). The CDR3 is 16 amino acids. V gave up 5 bases and J gave up 6 bases; unmatched junction bases: 11. DNA for the CDR3: TGTGCCAGCAGTAACTCTCCGGGACTAGCGGCGAAGACCCAGTACTTC. Translating it yields CASSNSPGLAAKTQYF.

This clonotype has at least ten counts. The V and J genes are TRBV20-1 and TRBJ2-5; D is possibly TRBD2 (5 bases). Germline loops: CDR1 DFQATT, CDR2 SNEGSKA (reference sequence). V shed 8 bases and J shed 6 bases, with 19 bases lying between them. The CDR3 length is 13 residues. The CDR3 DNA is TGCAGTCAGCTACTAGAAGTTCTACAGACCCAGTACTTC. Translation: CSQLLEVLQTQYF.

For this clonotype: A junction boundary mismatches the germline segment, possibly from a read error. The chain combines TRBV10-3 with TRBJ2-7, with 8 positions matching TRBD2. CDR1 ENHRY and CDR2 SYGVKD come from the germline V gene. This CDR3 is 16 amino acids long. The CDR3 DNA follows: TGTGCCATCAGTGAGTCGGTGCGGGGGGACCCCTACGAGCTGTACTTC. Amino acid sequence: CAISESVRGDPYELYF.

This clonotype has ten or more counts. V is TRBV6-6 and J is TRBJ1-5; no firm D call. The V end was cut by 2 bases, the J end by 3 bases, with 8 bases between. Germline V lookup: CDR1 MNHNY, CDR2 SVGAGI (reference sequence). The CDR3 runs 14 residues. For the CDR3, the DNA is TGTGCCAGCAGTTACGGGCAGGCCAATCAGCCCCAGCATTTT. It encodes CASSYGQANQPQHF.

This clonotype was counted many times. The J gene is TRBJ1-1, the V gene TRBV4-2; 8 positions agree with TRBD1. Germline CDR1 is LGHNA and CDR2 is YNFKEQ. V dropped 2 bases and J dropped 1; count of bases not matched to a gene: 3. This CDR3 is built from 15 residues. The chain's CDR3 is CASSQYDRGNTEAFF. CDR3 nucleotide sequence: TGTGCCAGCAGCCAATATGACAGGGGGAACACTGAAGCTTTCTTT.

This clonotype was seen many times. The chain is built from TRBV13 and TRBJ1-2; D is undetermined. Deletions cut 4 bases from V and 4 bases from J, with 13 bases between. Germline V CDR1 and CDR2: PRHDT, FYEKMQ (reference sequence). CDR3 length equals 14 residues. This CDR3 is CASSSATPLYGYTF. CDR3 nucleotides: TGTGCCAGCAGCTCCGCGACACCCCTCTATGGCTACACCTTC.

Many counts were recorded for this clonotype. This rearrangement joins TRBV5-1 to TRBJ2-2; 7 bases line up with TRBD1. V was pared by 3 bases and J by 1 base, with 3 bases of the junction left unmatched. Germline assignment: CDR1 SGHRS and CDR2 YFSETQ. CDR3 length: 15 residues. This chain's CDR3 is CASSSRTGNTGELFF. CDR3 nucleotides: TGCGCCAGCAGCTCCAGGACAGGGAACACCGGGGAGCTGTTTTTT.

This clonotype came up many times. This chain connects TRBV18 to TRBJ2-7; tentatively, D is TRBD2 (6 bases). This CDR3 is 13 amino acids long. The germline CDR1 and CDR2 sequences are KGHSH and LQKENI. Trimming removed 2 bases from V and 5 bases from J, with 10 bases in between. CDR3 residues: CASSPGGIDEQYF. DNA of the CDR3: TGTGCCAGCTCACCAGGAGGGATCGACGAGCAGTACTTC.

This clonotype was observed many times. V and J are TRBV7-9 and TRBJ2-2; tentatively, D is TRBD1 or TRBD2 (5 bases each). The CDR3 is made up of 17 amino acids. The germline V gene has CDR1 SEHNR and CDR2 FQNEAQ (reference sequence). V was cut by 3 bases and J by 7 bases, with 21 bases left in between. The DNA of the CDR3 is TGTGCCAGCAGCTTCCTAGTGGAAGGGGAGTCTGTCGGGGAGCTGTTTTTT. This translates into CASSFLVEGESVGELFF.

This clonotype was detected many times. The chain combines TRBV7-2 with TRBJ2-2; D may be TRBD1 (5 bases). The CDR3 has 16 amino acids. V was clipped by 1 base and J by 2 bases, with 11 bases between them. CDR1 SGHTA and CDR2 FQGNSA come from the germline V gene. The DNA for the CDR3 is TGTGCCAGCAGCTTAGGACAGATATCCAACACCGGGGAGCTGTTTTTT. It codes for CASSLGQISNTGELFF.

This clonotype was counted ten times or more. V is TRBV28 and J is TRBJ2-5; possible D gene TRBD2, 5 bases. The germline V gene has CDR1 MDHEN and CDR2 SYDVKM. V dropped 7 bases and J dropped 2 bases, with 11 bases sitting between them. This CDR3 comprises 13 residues. CDR3 loop: CASTQGSQETQYF. CDR3 DNA: TGTGCCAGCACTCAAGGGAGTCAAGAGACCCAGTACTTC.

This clonotype appeared many times. V is TRBV20-1 and J is TRBJ1-1, with 7 bases matching TRBD1. This CDR3 has 17 amino acids. Per the germline V gene, CDR1 is DFQATT and CDR2 is SNEGSKA (reference sequence). Trimming took 3 bases from V and 4 from J; bases not matched to a gene: 17. The CDR3 region is CSASSRTGQSLGTEAFF. The CDR3, as DNA: TGCAGTGCTAGTTCGCGGACGGGACAGAGCTTAGGCACTGAAGCTTTCTTT.

This clonotype was recorded many times. This chain connects TRBV7-9 to TRBJ1-6, with a weak D call TRBD1 (6 bases). Germline V lookup: CDR1 SEHNR, CDR2 FQNEAQ (reference sequence). The V end was cut by 8 bases, the J end by 5 bases, with 13 bases between. The CDR3 loop spans 14 amino acids. The CDR3 reads CASDRGQDNSPLHF. The CDR3 DNA reads as TGTGCCAGCGACCGGGGGCAGGATAATTCACCCCTCCACTTT.

In this sample, this clonotype turned up many times. The V and J genes are TRBV6-6 and TRBJ1-1, with TRBD1 identical over 9 bases. The V and J ends lost 6 bases and 3 bases, in that order; junction bases with no gene match: 5. Germline loops: CDR1 MNHNY, CDR2 SVGAGI (reference sequence). CDR3 size: 14 residues. The CDR3 loop reads CASRDGTGYTEAFF. The CDR3 coding sequence is TGTGCCAGCAGGGACGGGACAGGGTACACTGAAGCTTTCTTT.

This clonotype was seen ten or more times. J is TRBJ1-2 and V is TRBV6-5; the match to TRBD1 covers 12 bases. The trim removed 0 bases at V and 7 bases at J, leaving 6 bases unmatched. The CDR3 totals 16 residues. The germline CDR1 and CDR2 sequences are MNHEY and SVGAGI. The CDR3 sequence is CASSYSSGTGGFGYTF. CDR3 DNA sequence: TGTGCCAGCAGTTACTCGTCCGGGACAGGGGGCTTTGGCTACACCTTC.